The present T cell receptor (beta chain) was sequenced within a study of shared clonotypes between healthy human individuals. Study conclusions and caveats: Sequencing depth was predicted to influence how clonotypes are shared among donors.

About this clone: The antigen remains undetermined.

Every subset's genomic DNA went evenly onto several immunoSEQ plates. Clones were sequenced by immunoSEQ multiplex PCR, and TCRdb holds only the in-frame ones, with some missing. In the table there are millions of clones, 85% to 95% of which are singletons. The CDR3 is made up of 15 amino acids. Germline-derived CDR1 and CDR2 are SNHLY and FYNNEI. After removal of 6 bases from V and 7 bases from J, the junction contained 14 bases not matched to a gene. V is TRBV2 and J is TRBJ1-2; 7 bases match TRBD1. Source material: naive CD4+ T cells sorted from blood. As for subset: CD45RA+ positively selected. The sequence came from a man aged 18 to 35 in good health. CDR3 loop: CASRVGPDRLAGYTF. CDR3 in DNA: TGTGCCAGCAGGGTGGGACCGGACAGGTTGGCTGGCTACACCTTC.